Following are 28 T cell receptor beta chains from one sample sequenced in a study of blood T cell repertoires in COVID-19. Assay used: immunoSEQ multiplex PCR; TCRdb lists only in-frame clones, some missing. Counted here are about 370,000 clones, around 89% occurring once; the ten biggest clones make up around 1%. The sequencing input was PBMCs or T cells enriched from blood (not recorded which). These receptors originate from a man younger than 35 who had recovered from COVID-19.

V usage is TRBV7-3 and J usage is TRBJ2-1; 7 bases line up with TRBD2. Per the germline V gene, CDR1 is SGHTA and CDR2 is FQGTGA. The junction had 11 bases not matched to a gene; V was cut back by 6 bases and J by 6 bases. The CDR3 totals 15 residues. CDR3 DNA sequence: TGTGCCAGCAGTCTCGAGGCGGGAGTCGGCAATGAGCAGTTCTTC. Its translation is CASSLEAGVGNEQFF. The full variable domain, its missing parts supplied by reference TRBV7-3 and TRBJ2-1, is GAGVSQTPSNKVTEKGKYVELRCDPISGHTALYWYRQSLGQGPEFLIYFQGTGAADDSGLPNDRFFAVRPEGSVSTLKIQRTERGDSAVYLCASSLEAGVGNEQFFGPGTRLTVL.

The chain combines TRBV5-1 with TRBJ2-3, with 8 bases that match TRBD2. Germline values: CDR1 SGHRS, CDR2 YFSETQ. The CDR3 is made up of 15 amino acids. V trimming: 4 bases; J trimming: 2 bases; junction bases outside the gene matches: 6. The CDR3 sequence is CASSQTGGDTDTQYF. The CDR3 nucleotides read TGCGCCAGCAGCCAAACCGGGGGGGACACAGATACGCAGTATTTT.

V gene TRBV18 combines with J gene TRBJ1-2, with D maybe TRBD1 (5 bases). V dropped 6 bases and J dropped 5 bases, with 22 bases sitting between them. The length of the CDR3 is 16 residues. Germline lookup yields CDR1 KGHSH and CDR2 LQKENI. The CDR3 bases are TGTGCCAGCTCCCCTTCGGTGGGACTGGTCCTTTATGGCTACACCTTC. Translating it yields CASSPSVGLVLYGYTF.

This rearrangement joins TRBV28 to TRBJ1-2; D is perhaps TRBD1 (5 bases). Trimming stripped 5 bases from V and 1 base from J, with 17 bases between. The CDR3 totals 16 residues. CDR1 MDHEN and CDR2 SYDVKM come from the germline V gene. CDR3 protein: CASSGGNPLLNYGYTF. CDR3 in DNA: TGTGCCAGCAGTGGGGGGAACCCCCTTCTTAACTATGGCTACACCTTC.

Only a few counts were recorded for this clone. The chain recombines TRBV7-3 with TRBJ1-1; maybe TRBD1 (5 bases). With 4 bases removed from V and 1 base from J, the gap between germline ends came to 7 bases. CDR1 and CDR2 from the germline V gene are SGHTA and FQGTGA. CDR3 length equals 13 residues. The CDR3 DNA reads TGTGCCAGCAGCTATGACAGGAACACTGAAGCTTTCTTT. The encoded protein is CASSYDRNTEAFF.

Only one count was recorded for this clone. The CDR3 loop is CASSEWGQENNEQFF. The CDR3 bases are TGTGCCAGCAGTGAGTGGGGGCAGGAAAACAATGAGCAGTTCTTC. The chain combines TRBV6-1 with TRBJ2-1; TRBD1 is a possible D gene (6 bases). V gave up 3 bases and J gave up 5 bases, with 14 bases separating them. CDR1 MNHNS and CDR2 SASEGT come from the germline V gene. CDR3 length: 15 amino acids.

The chain is built from TRBV5-5 and TRBJ2-4, with TRBD1 identical over 8 bases. The germline CDR1 and CDR2 sequences are SGHKS and YYEKEE (reference sequence). CDR3 length equals 20 residues. The V segment lost 1 base and the J segment 0 bases; nucleotides outside the gene matches: 15. DNA of the CDR3: TGTGCCAGCAGCTTGAGAACCGGGACAGGTCTTATACTAGCCAAAAACATTCAGTACTTC. Its translation is CASSLRTGTGLILAKNIQYF.

V is TRBV7-9 and J is TRBJ1-1; D is possibly TRBD1 (5 bases). This CDR3 is 16 amino acids long. Germline CDR1 and CDR2: SEHNR and FQNEAQ (reference sequence). Trimming took off 1 base at V and 0 bases at J, with 12 bases between the two ends. CDR3 in amino acids: CASSLDNRKLNTEAFF. The CDR3, as DNA: TGTGCCAGCAGCTTAGATAACAGGAAGCTGAACACTGAAGCTTTCTTT.

Written as DNA, the CDR3 is TGTGCCAGCAGCCTGACAGGGGGCTGGGTCACTGAAGCTTTCTTT. This sequence encodes CASSLTGGWVTEAFF. This chain connects TRBV14 to TRBJ1-1; 10 bases map to TRBD1. CDR1 is SGHDN, CDR2 FVKESK, per germline. The CDR3 is made up of 15 amino acids. With 4 bases clipped from V and 4 bases from J, the junction kept 6 bases outside the gene matches. Drawing the rest from reference TRBV14 and TRBJ1-1, the complete variable domain is EAGVTQFPSHSVIEKGQTVTLRCDPISGHDNLYWYRRVMGKEIKFLLHFVKESKQDESGMPNNRFLAERTGGTYSTLKVQPAELEDSGVYFCASSLTGGWVTEAFFGQGTRLTVV.

This chain uses TRBV19 with TRBJ1-2, with a weak D call TRBD1 (6 bases). Trimming stripped 11 bases from V and 0 bases from J, with 10 bases between. Germline V gene sequence: CDR1 LNHDA, CDR2 SQIVND (reference sequence). The CDR3 consists of 12 residues. The CDR3 coding sequence is TGTGCCGCCGGACAGACTAACTATGGCTACACCTTC. Translation: CAAGQTNYGYTF.

V gene TRBV12-3 or TRBV12-4 combines with J gene TRBJ1-2; 7 nucleotides agree with TRBD1. J gave up 4 bases and V 6 bases, and 5 bases lay outside the gene matches. The CDR3 is 13 amino acids. In DNA form, the CDR3 reads TGTGCCAGCAGGAAAGGACAGGTCTATGGCTACACCTTC. Its translation: CASRKGQVYGYTF.

This rearrangement joins TRBV7-2 to TRBJ1-5; 8 nucleotides line up with TRBD1. The CDR3 has 15 residues. V gave up 4 bases and J gave up 4 bases; unmatched junction bases: 6. Germline CDR1 and CDR2: SGHTA and FQGNSA. CDR3 nucleotide sequence: TGTGCCAGCAGCTCTGGACAGGGTAGAAATCAGCCCCAGCATTTT. Translation gives CASSSGQGRNQPQHF.

The V call is TRBV28, the J call TRBJ2-7; 10 bases are a match to TRBD2. The CDR3 contains 17 residues. CDR1 is MDHEN, CDR2 SYDVKM, per germline. V was clipped by 2 bases and J by 0 bases; unmatched bases: 7. CDR3 protein: CASSLQSSGGSSYEQYF. As DNA, the CDR3 is TGTGCCAGCAGTTTACAGTCTAGCGGGGGCAGCTCCTACGAGCAGTACTTC.

The chain uses TRBV7-2 and TRBJ1-2; the D is unclear. There are 13 residues in the CDR3. With 5 bases removed from V and 8 bases from J, the gap between germline ends came to 15 bases. The germline CDR1 and CDR2 sequences are SGHTA and FQGNSA. The CDR3 sequence: CASSPRWGGGYTF. The CDR3 DNA reads as TGTGCCAGCAGCCCAAGGTGGGGAGGCGGCTACACCTTC.

About this clone itself: The same CDR3 arises from other DNA sequences in this sample as well. V is TRBV12-3 or TRBV12-4 and J is TRBJ2-1, with TRBD1 identical over 7 bases. J gave up 3 bases and V 5 bases, and 1 base lay outside the gene matches. The CDR3 contains 13 residues. The CDR3 DNA is TGTGCCAGCAGTCGGGACAGCTACAATGAGCAGTTCTTC. Amino acids: CASSRDSYNEQFF.

This CDR3 reads CATSEKPGLSSNQPQHF. Here the CDR3 DNA reads TGTGCCACCAGTGAGAAACCGGGACTAAGTAGCAATCAGCCCCAGCATTTT. The chain combines TRBV24-1 with TRBJ1-5; D perhaps matches TRBD1 (5 bases). The V gene's germline CDR1 is KGHDR and CDR2 SFDVKD. The CDR3 covers 17 residues. The ends were cut back, 4 bases at V and 0 bases at J, with 15 bases in the middle.

The chain joins TRBV29-1 to TRBJ2-1; 7 bases map to TRBD2. Unmatched junction bases numbered 4, after V lost 4 bases and J lost 4 bases. The CDR3 runs 13 residues. Germline V gives CDR1 SQVTM, CDR2 ANQGSEA. CDR3 in amino acids: CSVAAGAYNEQFF. The CDR3, as DNA: TGCAGCGTTGCGGCGGGAGCATACAATGAGCAGTTCTTC.

This clone occurred a few times. The chain carries TRBV7-2 and TRBJ1-3; a possible D gene is TRBD1 (5 bases). Germline values: CDR1 SGHTA, CDR2 FQGNSA. V was clipped by 1 base and J by 2 bases, with 12 bases between them. The CDR3 spans 16 residues. The CDR3: CASSLVGRAAGNTIYF. CDR3 bases: TGTGCCAGCAGCTTAGTTGGCAGGGCGGCTGGAAACACCATATATTTT.

The rearrangement uses TRBV3-1 (or the pseudogene TRBV3-2) and TRBJ1-1, with 7 bases identical to TRBD1. CDR1 LGHDT and CDR2 YNNKEL come from the germline V gene (reference sequence). The J segment lost 5 bases and the V segment lost 4 bases, leaving 7 bases of the junction unmatched. This CDR3 contains 14 residues. The CDR3 here is CASSLTTGTTEAFF. The CDR3 DNA is TGTGCCAGCAGCCTTACGACAGGGACTACTGAAGCTTTCTTT.

The chain carries TRBV27 and TRBJ2-5; 9 bases line up with TRBD2. This CDR3 has 18 residues. After removal of 1 base from V and 4 bases from J, the junction contained 13 bases not matched to a gene. The germline CDR1 and CDR2 sequences are MNHEY and SMNVEV (reference sequence). The CDR3 DNA is TGTGCCAGCAGTTTATTAGGTAGCGGGGGTCTAGTTCTAGAGACCCAGTACTTC. Encoded protein: CASSLLGSGGLVLETQYF.

The chain uses TRBV3-1 (or the pseudogene TRBV3-2) and TRBJ1-6, with D tentatively TRBD1 (5 bases). CDR1 and CDR2 (germline): LGHDT, YNNKEL (reference sequence). This CDR3 is built from 18 residues. Trimming pared 0 bases from V and 4 bases from J, leaving 16 bases between. CDR3 in amino acids: CASSQDRGIRLYNSPLHF. For the CDR3, the DNA is TGTGCCAGCAGCCAAGATCGGGGGATCCGGCTTTATAATTCACCCCTCCACTTT.

V and J are TRBV30 and TRBJ2-7, with 7 bases identical to TRBD1. Germline lookup yields CDR1 GTSNPN and CDR2 SVGIG (reference sequence). V was pared by 2 bases and J by 5 bases, with 3 bases of the junction left unmatched. This CDR3 has 12 amino acids. The CDR3 sequence: CAWSTTGHEQYF. The CDR3 DNA follows: TGTGCCTGGAGTACGACAGGGCACGAGCAGTACTTC.

The V gene is TRBV5-1, the J gene TRBJ1-1, with D possibly TRBD1 on 5 matching bases. The germline V and J ends were trimmed by 4 bases and 4 bases, with 14 bases remaining between them. There are 14 residues in the CDR3. Per germline, CDR1 SGHRS and CDR2 YFSETQ. CDR3 DNA sequence: TGCGCCAGCAGCGAGCAGGGACTTGGCACTGAAGCTTTCTTT. Translation gives CASSEQGLGTEAFF.

This chain connects TRBV5-1 to TRBJ2-1; D gene ambiguous. Trimming took 1 base from V and 8 from J, leaving 10 bases between them. The CDR3 covers 13 residues. Germline V gives CDR1 SGHRS, CDR2 YFSETQ. CDR3 in amino acids: CASSLIVTDEQFF. The CDR3 region has the DNA TGCGCCAGCAGCTTGATAGTAACCGATGAGCAGTTCTTC. Supplemented by reference TRBV5-1 and TRBJ2-1, the full variable domain reads KAGVTQTPRYLIKTRGQQVTLSCSPISGHRSVSWYQQTPGQGLQFLFEYFSETQRNKGNFPGRFSGRQFSNSRSEMNVSTLELGDSALYLCASSLIVTDEQFFGPGTRLTVL.

The chain carries TRBV2 and TRBJ1-1; possible D gene TRBD1, 5 bases. Trimming removed 8 bases at V and 5 bases at J, with 9 bases between. The CDR3 loop spans 11 amino acids. Germline V gene sequence: CDR1 SNHLY, CDR2 FYNNEI. CDR3 in amino acids: CASLTETEAFF. DNA for the CDR3: TGTGCCAGCCTGACAGAAACTGAAGCTTTCTTT.

The rearrangement joins TRBV24-1 to TRBJ1-5; D gene uncertain. The germline V and J ends were trimmed by 2 bases and 9 bases, with 10 bases remaining between them. Germline V gene sequence: CDR1 KGHDR, CDR2 SFDVKD. The CDR3 is made up of 13 amino acids. CDR3 bases: TGTGCCACCAGTGATTCGCCGGTCGGGCCCCAGCATTTT. It encodes CATSDSPVGPQHF.

This chain joins TRBV6-6 and TRBJ1-2, with TRBD1 as a possible D gene (6 bases). Per the germline V gene, CDR1 is MNHNY and CDR2 is SVGAGI (reference sequence). With 2 bases removed from V and 6 bases from J, the gap between germline ends came to 16 bases. This CDR3 is built from 15 residues. CDR3: CASSYPDRQIDGYTF. The CDR3 DNA sequence: TGTGCCAGCAGTTACCCTGACAGGCAGATAGATGGCTACACCTTC.

V gene TRBV7-3 combines with J gene TRBJ2-1; D not resolved. V was cut by 0 bases and J by 5 bases, with 5 bases left in between. The CDR3 length is 13 residues. CDR1 SGHTA and CDR2 FQGTGA come from the germline V gene. The CDR3 nucleotides read TGTGCCAGCAGCTTAACGCTAGACAATGAGCAGTTCTTC. Translated, it gives CASSLTLDNEQFF.